This T cell receptor beta chain was captured by sequencing in a study of blood T cell repertoires in COVID-19. Across the study: Material from acute and convalescent COVID-19 was sourced from the United States, Italy and Spain.

Per the original methods: Amplified reference gene primers provided the basis for estimating nucleated cell counts. The method was immunoSEQ multiplex PCR; TCRdb's version includes in-frame clones alone and lacks a portion of them. Clonal size and the V and J genes are those of that table, whereas D and trimming came from the DNA. The sample consists of about 230,000 clones, approximately 90% of them appearing once. This clone was detected once. Sequencing used peripheral blood. This TCR came from a young man with COVID-19, enrolled during active disease.

CDR3 protein: CASSLDQNQPQHF. CDR3 sequence (DNA): TGTGCCAGCAGTTTAGACCAGAATCAGCCCCAGCATTTT. The genes are TRBV12-3 or TRBV12-4 and TRBJ1-5; no clear D gene. There are 13 residues in the CDR3. The V gene lost 1 base and the J gene lost 4 bases, with 5 bases spanning the gap.